Given below is one T cell receptor beta chain in context. There are 17 residues in the CDR3. V shed 1 base and J 2 bases; nucleotides not matched to a gene: 3. Germline V lookup: CDR1 SGDLS, CDR2 YYNGEE. Specified time point: blood 2 weeks post-SBRT. Treatment noted: 15 Gy SBRT to primary tumor, nephrectomy 4 weeks later. Clones were sequenced by immunoSEQ multiplex PCR, and TCRdb holds only the in-frame ones, with some missing. The table has 45,000 to 55,000 clones, less than 85% seen once. These data belong to a study of radiation and T cells in renal cell carcinoma. Sequencing used blood, obtained from a patient whose treatment included radiotherapy and nephrectomy. The chain combines TRBV9 with TRBJ2-5, with 15 bases that match TRBD2. The sequence was collected from a woman between 65 and 79 years old with renal cell carcinoma. The CDR3 DNA reads TGTGCCAGCAGCGTACAAGGACTAGCGGGGGGGCAAGAGACCCAGTACTTC. Amino acids: CASSVQGLAGGQETQYF.